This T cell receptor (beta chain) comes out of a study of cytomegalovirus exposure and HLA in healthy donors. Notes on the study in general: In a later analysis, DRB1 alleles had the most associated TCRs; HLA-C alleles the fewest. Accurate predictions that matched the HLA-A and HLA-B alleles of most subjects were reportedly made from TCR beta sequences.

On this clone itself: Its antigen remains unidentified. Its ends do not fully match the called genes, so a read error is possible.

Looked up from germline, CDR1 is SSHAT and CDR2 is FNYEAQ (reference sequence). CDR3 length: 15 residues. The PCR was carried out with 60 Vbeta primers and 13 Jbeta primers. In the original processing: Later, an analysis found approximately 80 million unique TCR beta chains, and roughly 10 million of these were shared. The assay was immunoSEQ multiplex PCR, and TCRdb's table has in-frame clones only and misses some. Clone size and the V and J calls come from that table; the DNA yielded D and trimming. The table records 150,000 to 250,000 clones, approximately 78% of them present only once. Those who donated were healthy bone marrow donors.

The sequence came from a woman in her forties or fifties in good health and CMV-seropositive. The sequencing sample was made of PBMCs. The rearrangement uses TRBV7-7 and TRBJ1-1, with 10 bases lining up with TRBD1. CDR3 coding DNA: TGTGCTAGCAGCTTAGGGGACAGGGGGAACACTGAAGCTTTCTTT. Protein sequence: CASSLGDRGNTEAFF.